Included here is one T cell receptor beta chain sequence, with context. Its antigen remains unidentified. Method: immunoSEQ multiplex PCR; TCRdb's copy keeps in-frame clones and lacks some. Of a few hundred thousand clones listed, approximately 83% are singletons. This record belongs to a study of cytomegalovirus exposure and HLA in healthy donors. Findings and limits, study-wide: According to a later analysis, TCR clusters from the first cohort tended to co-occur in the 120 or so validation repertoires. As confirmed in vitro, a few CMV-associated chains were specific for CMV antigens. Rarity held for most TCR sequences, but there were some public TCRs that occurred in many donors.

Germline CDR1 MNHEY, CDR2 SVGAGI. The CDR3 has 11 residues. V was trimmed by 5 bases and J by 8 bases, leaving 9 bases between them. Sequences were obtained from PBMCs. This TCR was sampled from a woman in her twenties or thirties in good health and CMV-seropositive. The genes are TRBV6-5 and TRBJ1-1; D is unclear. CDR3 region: CASSGVAEAFF. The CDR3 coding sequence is TGTGCCAGCAGTGGGGTGGCAGAAGCTTTCTTT.